These 16 T cell receptor beta chains share one sample of origin, sequenced in a study of shared clonotypes between healthy human individuals (dated by TCRdb to the early 2020s). The library was made by the immunoSEQ multiplex PCR assay. Here the immuneACCESS table is served through TCRdb, limited to in-frame sequences with V and J called. Missing clones are a known gap in these copies; in checked studies unresolved V genes cover under half, and the rest lacks a known reason. Within this sample are roughly 1,600,000 clones, with around 98.5% of them counted one time only. The top ten clonotypes cover roughly 0.36% of the sample. Sequencing was done on a sample of naive CD4+ T cells sorted from blood. Reading the label with the study, this specimen's cell subset or site is: CD45RA+ positively selected. The receptors derive from a man aged 25 to 45 in good health.

The table lists this clone with a count of one. CDR3 DNA: TGTGCCAGCAGCATCAGGTCTACGGGACAGCAGTCCTACGAGCAGTACTTC. Residues: CASSIRSTGQQSYEQYF. V gene TRBV2 combines with J gene TRBJ2-7; 7 bases match TRBD1. The CDR3 consists of 17 residues. The germline V gene has CDR1 SNHLY and CDR2 FYNNEI. V lost 6 bases and J lost 1; bases outside the gene matches: 15.

The J gene is TRBJ2-3, the V gene TRBV7-2, with 7 bases lining up with TRBD1. V gave up 2 bases and J gave up 0 bases; unmatched junction bases: 5. Germline CDR1 is SGHTA and CDR2 is FQGNSA. CDR3 length equals 16 residues. Written as DNA, the CDR3 is TGTGCCAGCAGCTTATGGACAGGTCAGAGCACAGATACGCAGTATTTT. Protein: CASSLWTGQSTDTQYF.

This chain links TRBV7-2 with TRBJ2-7; TRBD2 agrees at 10 bases. V lost 4 bases, J lost 6 bases, and 9 bases stayed unmatched. The CDR3 loop spans 15 amino acids. The germline gives CDR1 SGHTA, CDR2 FQGNSA. The CDR3 coding sequence is TGTGCCAGCAGCTCCGGGACTAGCGAGCGTCGCGAGCAGTACTTC. It translates to CASSSGTSERREQYF. The full variable domain, completed using reference TRBV7-2 and TRBJ2-7, is GAGVSQSPSNKVTEKGKDVELRCDPISGHTALYWYRQSLGQGLEFLIYFQGNSAPDKSGLPSDRFSAERTGGSVSTLTIQRTQQEDSAVYLCASSSGTSERREQYFGPGTRLTVT.

The chain couples TRBV29-1 to TRBJ2-2; possible D gene TRBD1, 5 bases. The CDR3 extends over 13 amino acids. Germline V gene lookup returns CDR1 SQVTM and CDR2 ANQGSEA. V lost 5 bases and J 5 bases, leaving 12 bases between the germline ends. The CDR3 bases are TGCAGCGTTTCAGGACACCTGACCGGGGAGCTGTTTTTT. Translated: CSVSGHLTGELFF.

The chain couples TRBV9 to TRBJ2-1; TRBD2 matches at 7 bases. The trim removed 0 bases at V and 5 bases at J, leaving 2 bases unmatched. Germline CDR1 is SGDLS and CDR2 is YYNGEE. This CDR3 is 14 amino acids long. The CDR3 region is CASSVVGLNNEQFF. The CDR3 DNA sequence: TGTGCCAGCAGCGTAGTGGGACTAAACAATGAGCAGTTCTTC. The variable domain in full, with the rest retrieved from reference TRBV9 and TRBJ2-1, is DSGVTQTPKHLITATGQRVTLRCSPRSGDLSVYWYQQSLDQGLQFLIQYYNGEERAKGNILERFSAQQFPDLHSELNLSSLELGDSALYFCASSVVGLNNEQFFGPGTRLTVL.

The rearrangement joins TRBV19 to TRBJ2-1; 8 bases map to TRBD1. CDR3 length equals 14 residues. Germline lookup yields CDR1 LNHDA and CDR2 SQIVND (reference sequence). V was clipped by 3 bases and J by 5 bases; unmatched bases: 3. CDR3 DNA sequence: TGTGCCAGTAGTATCAGGGGGCCTCACAATGAGCAGTTCTTC. Translating it yields CASSIRGPHNEQFF.

The chain links TRBV7-8 to TRBJ2-3, with TRBD2 matching 7 bases. With 3 bases clipped from V and 7 bases from J, the junction kept 13 bases outside the gene matches. The CDR3 totals 16 residues. Germline loops: CDR1 SGHVS, CDR2 FQNEAQ. The CDR3 nucleotides are TGTGCCAGCAGCTTTGGGTTTGGGACTAACCATAATACGCAGTATTTT. Protein product: CASSFGFGTNHNTQYF. Using reference TRBV7-8 and TRBJ2-3 for the parts outside the CDR3, the full variable domain is GAGVSQSPRYKVAKRGQDVALRCDPISGHVSLFWYQQALGQGPEFLTYFQNEAQLDKSGLPSDRFFAERPEGSVSTLKIQRTQQEDSAVYLCASSFGFGTNHNTQYFGPGTRLTVL.

Only one count was recorded for this clone. The chain employs TRBV13 and TRBJ2-1; a possible D gene is TRBD2 (6 bases). This CDR3 region has 16 residues. Germline CDR1 and CDR2: PRHDT and FYEKMQ (reference sequence). V was shortened by 0 bases and J by 3 bases, with 12 bases between the two germline ends. CDR3 DNA: TGTGCCAGCAGCTTAGGTTGGGGGGAGCTCTACAATGAGCAGTTCTTC. Translated: CASSLGWGELYNEQFF.

The rearrangement uses TRBV6-5 and TRBJ2-3; 11 bases align to TRBD2. J was trimmed by 5 bases and V by 6 bases; bases with no gene match: 4. Germline V lookup: CDR1 MNHEY, CDR2 SVGAGI. This CDR3 has 14 amino acids. In DNA form, the CDR3 reads TGTGCCAGCAGACCGGGACTAGCGGTAGATACGCAGTATTTT. Its translation is CASRPGLAVDTQYF.

The V and J genes are TRBV11-2 and TRBJ2-3, with D perhaps TRBD1 (6 bases). Per the germline V gene, CDR1 is SGHAT and CDR2 is FQNNGV. V lost 1 base to trimming and J lost 7 bases, with 21 bases between them. The CDR3 contains 17 residues. CDR3 coding DNA: TGTGCCAGCAGCTTAGCGGCAGCCAGGGGACGGCCGTATACGCAGTATTTT. Amino acids: CASSLAAARGRPYTQYF.

The chain joins TRBV19 to TRBJ2-1, with D perhaps matching TRBD1 (6 bases). The CDR3 runs to 16 residues. From germline, CDR1 is LNHDA and CDR2 SQIVND (reference sequence). Deletions cut 1 base from V and 6 bases from J, with 16 bases between. The DNA of the CDR3 is TGTGCCAGTAGTATAGGACAGCTCAGAGGGGGCAATGAGCAGTTCTTC. Amino acids: CASSIGQLRGGNEQFF. Using reference TRBV19 and TRBJ2-1 for the parts outside the CDR3, the full variable domain is DGGITQSPKYLFRKEGQNVTLSCEQNLNHDAMYWYRQDPGQGLRLIYYSQIVNDFQKGDIAEGYSVSREKKESFPLTVTSAQKNPTAFYLCASSIGQLRGGNEQFFGPGTRLTVL.

The chain has TRBV4-1 and TRBJ1-2; 7 nucleotides agree with TRBD1. The CDR3 extends over 17 amino acids. V shed 2 bases, J shed 6 bases, and the junction held 15 bases outside the gene matches. CDR1 and CDR2 (germline): MGHRA, YSYEKL. CDR3 loop: CASSQRDSMTSHNGYTF. CDR3 DNA: TGCGCCAGCAGCCAAAGGGACAGCATGACAAGCCACAATGGCTACACCTTC.

This clone was recorded only once. The chain carries TRBV9 and TRBJ2-1, with a tentative D call TRBD2 (5 bases). CDR3 length: 15 residues. V was cut by 0 bases and J by 2 bases, with 9 bases left in between. Germline V gene data show CDR1 as SGDLS and CDR2 as YYNGEE. The CDR3 reads CASSVAERAYNEQFF. DNA for the CDR3: TGTGCCAGCAGCGTAGCTGAGAGGGCCTACAATGAGCAGTTCTTC.

Remarks on this clone: At one boundary the junction diverges from the germline segment, which might be a read error. CDR3 amino acids: CAITQGQSYLPALF. CDR3 nucleotides: TGTGCCATCACCCAGGGACAGTCCTATCTTCCAGCCCTCTTC. The chain is built from TRBV10-3 and TRBJ1-2, with 7 bases matching TRBD1. CDR1 is ENHRY, CDR2 SYGVKD, per germline. This CDR3 has 14 residues.

V usage is TRBV13 and J usage is TRBJ2-7; tentatively, D is TRBD2 (5 bases). Trimming stripped 5 bases from V and 0 bases from J, with 14 bases between. CDR3 size: 15 residues. Germline values: CDR1 PRHDT, CDR2 FYEKMQ (reference sequence). CDR3 DNA sequence: TGTGCCAGCAGCCTCGAGGCAGGACTCTCCTACGAGCAGTACTTC. This translates into CASSLEAGLSYEQYF.

The V call is TRBV27, the J call TRBJ1-1; D is unclear. Trimming took 5 bases from V and 2 from J, leaving 15 bases between them. The CDR3 is made up of 15 amino acids. The germline gives CDR1 MNHEY, CDR2 SMNVEV (reference sequence). CDR3 in amino acids: CASSRKGRYNTEAFF. The CDR3 DNA follows: TGTGCCAGCAGTAGGAAGGGCAGATATAACACTGAAGCTTTCTTT.